Shown below are 12 T cell receptor beta chains from a single sample sequenced in a study of response to subunit inactivated influenza vaccine. A single record per CDR3 protein comes from TCRdb applying MiXCR to the RT-PCR reads. The sample lists 450,000 to 600,000 distinct CDR3 sequences; approximately 7.7% were seen once. Sequencing used PBMCs from blood, obtained less than 30 months after vaccination. These receptors were taken from a man aged 45-69 years who received an inactivated influenza vaccine.

The chain uses TRBV5-5 and TRBJ1-1; 9 bases fit TRBD1. Unmatched junction bases numbered 8, after V lost 2 bases and J lost 6 bases. CDR1 is SGHKS and CDR2 is YYEKEE in the germline V gene (reference sequence). The CDR3 is made up of 15 amino acids. The CDR3 here is CASSFLDRGVAEAFF. CDR3 bases: TGTGCCAGCAGCTTTCTGGACAGGGGAGTGGCTGAAGCTTTCTTT.

This clonotype was counted a few times. The chain is built from TRBV27 and TRBJ2-6; either TRBD1 or TRBD2 may fit D (5 bases each). Germline V gene lookup returns CDR1 MNHEY and CDR2 SMNVEV (reference sequence). The V end lost 7 bases, the J end lost 0 bases, and 19 bases lay between the germline ends. The CDR3 extends over 18 amino acids. In DNA, the CDR3 is TGTGCCAGCACCCTAACGGGGACCCCCCTCTCTGGGGCCAACGTCCTGACTTTC. Translating it yields CASTLTGTPLSGANVLTF.

The chain uses TRBV4-1 and TRBJ1-4; D remains unclear. The V end lost 5 bases, the J end lost 8 bases, and 3 bases lay between the germline ends. In germline, CDR1 is MGHRA, CDR2 YSYEKL. This CDR3 is 10 amino acids long. CDR3 residues: CASSSEKLFF. The CDR3 region has the DNA TGCGCCAGCAGCTCCGAAAAACTGTTTTTT.

This clonotype was picked up many times. The chain joins TRBV29-1 to TRBJ2-3; no clear D. This CDR3 contains 10 residues. CDR1 is SQVTM and CDR2 is ANQGSEA in the germline V gene. The V end was cut by 4 bases, the J end by 5 bases, with 4 bases between. CDR3 residues: CSVAQDTQYF. For the CDR3, the DNA is TGCAGCGTTGCCCAAGATACGCAGTATTTT.

The chain links TRBV7-9 to TRBJ2-1, with D unresolved. The CDR3 consists of 14 residues. V dropped 7 bases and J dropped 1 base, with 11 bases sitting between them. Germline lookup yields CDR1 SEHNR and CDR2 FQNEAQ (reference sequence). The CDR3 bases are TGTGCCAGCACCGACCCGAGGTCCTACAATGAGCAGTTCTTC. Amino acids: CASTDPRSYNEQFF.

In regard to this clonotype: A read error may explain this, as a much larger clone is one base away. The rearrangement uses TRBV11-3 and TRBJ1-2, with unresolved D. Germline assignment: CDR1 SGHNT and CDR2 YENEEA. V shed 6 bases and J shed 0 bases, with 14 bases lying between them. CDR3 size: 15 residues. CDR3 sequence reads: CASRYIAGPNYGYTF. The CDR3 DNA reads as TGTGCCAGCAGATACATAGCCGGACCTAACTATGGCTACACCTTC.

This clonotype was detected ten times or more. The chain has TRBV12-3 or TRBV12-4 and TRBJ2-7; a possible D gene is TRBD2 (5 bases). The CDR3 covers 14 residues. V was trimmed by 6 bases and J by 2 bases, leaving 14 bases between them. CDR3 loop: CASSPDSTPYEQYF. The CDR3 nucleotides read TGTGCCAGCAGCCCGGACTCGACTCCCTACGAGCAGTACTTC.

This clonotype was counted only a few times. The chain links TRBV15 to TRBJ2-1, with D uncertain. V was pared by 1 base and J by 7 bases, with 17 bases between. The CDR3 has 16 amino acids. The germline V gene has CDR1 LNHNV and CDR2 YYDKDF (reference sequence). DNA for the CDR3: TGTGCCACCAGCAGAGCGGAGACCTGGATGGGGAATGAGCAGTTCTTC. It yields the protein CATSRAETWMGNEQFF.

Only a few counts were recorded for this clonotype. CDR3 amino acids: CASSPTSGRALYEQYF. In DNA, the CDR3 is TGTGCCAGCAGCCCAACTAGCGGGAGGGCCCTTTACGAGCAGTACTTC. The rearrangement links TRBV7-2 to TRBJ2-7; 13 bases match TRBD2. Germline V gene lookup returns CDR1 SGHTA and CDR2 FQGNSA. Germline trimming cut 5 bases from V and 4 bases from J; bases unmatched to any gene: 8. This CDR3 contains 16 residues.

This clonotype came up many times. V and J are TRBV27 and TRBJ1-6; TRBD1 matches at 7 bases. V shed 6 bases, J shed 8 bases, and the junction held 7 bases outside the gene matches. Germline lookup yields CDR1 MNHEY and CDR2 SMNVEV (reference sequence). This CDR3 comprises 14 residues. CDR3 amino acids: CASSLDRVDSPLHF. DNA of the CDR3: TGTGCCAGCAGCCTAGACAGGGTTGATTCACCCCTCCACTTT.

This clonotype was seen a few times. The chain is built from TRBV20-1 and TRBJ2-5; 14 bases align to TRBD2. Germline loops: CDR1 DFQATT, CDR2 SNEGSKA (reference sequence). V shed 4 bases, J shed 2 bases, and the junction held 3 bases outside the gene matches. CDR3 length: 15 residues. CDR3 sequence: CSAKGLAGVQETQYF. Here the CDR3 DNA reads TGCAGTGCTAAGGGACTAGCGGGAGTTCAAGAGACCCAGTACTTC.

This clonotype appeared many times. The chain employs TRBV7-9 and TRBJ2-1, with D possibly TRBD2 on 6 matching bases. This CDR3 is built from 16 residues. Germline values: CDR1 SEHNR, CDR2 FQNEAQ (reference sequence). V lost 0 bases and J lost 7, with 16 bases in between. The CDR3 sequence: CASSLASGQRRNEQFF. The DNA for the CDR3 is TGTGCCAGCAGCTTAGCCAGCGGGCAGCGTAGAAATGAGCAGTTCTTC. Together with reference TRBV7-9 and TRBJ2-1, the CDR3 gives the full variable domain: DTGVSQNPRHKITKRGQNVTFRCDPISEHNRLYWYRQTLGQGPEFLTYFQNEAQLEKSRLLSDRFSAERPKGSFSTLEIQRTEQGDSAMYLCASSLASGQRRNEQFFGPGTRLTVL.